This T cell receptor (beta chain) emerged from a study of blood T cell repertoires in COVID-19. Sequencing used immunoSEQ multiplex PCR; TCRdb keeps in-frame clones, though not all of them. The sample shows roughly 75,000 clones, about 90% of them seen only once. This CDR3 is built from 16 residues. Germline assignment: CDR1 MGHRA and CDR2 YSYEKL. Trimming at V came to 1 base and at J to 2 bases, leaving 7 bases not matched to a gene. The chain uses TRBV4-1 and TRBJ2-5; 7 bases line up with TRBD1. The sequencing input was peripheral blood. The source of this sequence is an elderly man in a cohort sampled during active COVID-19. In DNA, the CDR3 is TGCGCCAGCAGCCAAGTGGGGACAGCATCACAAGAGACCCAGTACTTC. It yields the protein CASSQVGTASQETQYF.